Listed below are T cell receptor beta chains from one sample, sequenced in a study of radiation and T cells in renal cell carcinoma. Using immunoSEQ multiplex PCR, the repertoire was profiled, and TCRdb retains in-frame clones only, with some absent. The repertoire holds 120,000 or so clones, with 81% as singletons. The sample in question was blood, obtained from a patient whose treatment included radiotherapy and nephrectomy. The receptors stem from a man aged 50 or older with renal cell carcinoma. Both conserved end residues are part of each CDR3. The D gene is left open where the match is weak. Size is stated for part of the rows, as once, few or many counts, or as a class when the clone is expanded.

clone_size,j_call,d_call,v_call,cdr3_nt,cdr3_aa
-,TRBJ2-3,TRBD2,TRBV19,TGTGCCAGTAGTATCGATGGAGCGGGAGGGTACACAGATACGCAGTATTTT,CASSIDGAGGYTDTQYF
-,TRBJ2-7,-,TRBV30,TGTGCCTGGGCGTGGGCAGGGTTAACCTACGAGCAGTACTTC,CAWAWAGLTYEQYF
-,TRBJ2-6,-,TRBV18,TGTGCCAGCTCACTCCGGGCCATGAGCTCTGGGGCCAACGTCCTGACTTTC,CASSLRAMSSGANVLTF
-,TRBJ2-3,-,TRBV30,TGTGCCTCATTTCGGCAGGGCAACACAGATACGCAGTATTTT,CASFRQGNTDTQYF
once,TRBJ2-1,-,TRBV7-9,TGTGCCAGCAGCTTGGCGAGGGGGAGGATGGATGAGCAGTTCTTC,CASSLARGRMDEQFF
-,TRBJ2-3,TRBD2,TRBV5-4,TGTGCCAGCAAATCAGCGGGGTCCACAGATACGCAGTATTTT,CASKSAGSTDTQYF
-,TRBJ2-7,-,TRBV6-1,TGTGCCAGCCAGGGGGGTCTAGGCTACGAGCAGTACTTC,CASQGGLGYEQYF
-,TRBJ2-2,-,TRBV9,TGTGCCAGCAGCGTGGACGCCGGGACCCTCACCGGGGAGCTGTTTTTT,CASSVDAGTLTGELFF
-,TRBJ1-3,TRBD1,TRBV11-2,TGTGCCAGCAGTCAAGACAGGGGCTATGGAAACACCATATATTTT,CASSQDRGYGNTIYF
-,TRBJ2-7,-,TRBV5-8,TGTGCCAGCAGCCCCCGCGGCGAGCAGTACTTC,CASSPRGEQYF
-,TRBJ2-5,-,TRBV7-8,TGTGCCAGCAGCCAGAAGGGACACCGGGAGACCCAGTACTTC,CASSQKGHRETQYF
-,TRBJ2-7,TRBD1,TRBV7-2,TGTGCCAGCAGCTTAGCGCTGGACAGGGTTTACGAGCAGTACTTC,CASSLALDRVYEQYF
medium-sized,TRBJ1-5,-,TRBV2,TGTGCCAGCAGTGAAGAGAGGCTTGGTCAGCCCCAGCATTTT,CASSEERLGQPQHF
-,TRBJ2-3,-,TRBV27,TGTGCCAGCAAAGGCCATGTAACAGATACGCAGTATTTT,CASKGHVTDTQYF
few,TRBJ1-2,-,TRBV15,TGTGCCACCAGCAGCAGGGGCGGATATGGCTACACCTTC,CATSSRGGYGYTF
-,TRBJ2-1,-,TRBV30,TGTGCCTGGAGTGTATTGGGGGGTGTTGAGCAGTTCTTC,CAWSVLGGVEQFF
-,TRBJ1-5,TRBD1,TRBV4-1,TGCGCCAGCAGCCACACAGGGGGCAATCAGCCCCAGCATTTT,CASSHTGGNQPQHF
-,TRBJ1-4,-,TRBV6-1,TGTGCCAGCAGTGATGGCAGGGCGGGAGAAAAACTGTTTTTT,CASSDGRAGEKLFF
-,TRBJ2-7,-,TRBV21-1,TGTGCCAGCAGAGAAGGGTGCGCGCGGGGCGCCGGGACCTACGAGCAGTACTTC,CASREGCARGAGTYEQYF
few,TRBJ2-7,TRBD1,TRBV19,TGTGCCAGTAGTACAGACAGGGGCCCTGGCGAGCAGTACTTC,CASSTDRGPGEQYF
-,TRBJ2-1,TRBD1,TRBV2,TGTGCCAGCAGCGCCGGGACAGGGCCGAATGAGCAGTTCTTC,CASSAGTGPNEQFF
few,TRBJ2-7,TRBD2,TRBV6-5,TGTGCCAGCAGAATAGGACTAGCCTCCGAGCAGTACTTC,CASRIGLASEQYF
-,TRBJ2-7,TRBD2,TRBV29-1,TGCAGCGTTGGGGCACGGGGGGACGAGCAGTACTTC,CSVGARGDEQYF
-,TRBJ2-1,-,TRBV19,TGTGCCAGTAGTATTTATGGGGACATCTCTTCCTACAATGAGCAGTTCTTC,CASSIYGDISSYNEQFF
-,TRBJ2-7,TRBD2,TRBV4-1,TGCGCCAGCAGCCGTACAGCGGGAGGGCGGGTGAGCTACGAGCAGTACTTC,CASSRTAGGRVSYEQYF
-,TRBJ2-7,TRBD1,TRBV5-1,TGCGCCAGCAGCTTGCAGGGGGCTTACGAGCAGTACTTC,CASSLQGAYEQYF
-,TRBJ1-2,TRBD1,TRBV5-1,TGCGCCAGCAGCTCCCCAGGGGGGAGCTATGGCTACACCTTC,CASSSPGGSYGYTF
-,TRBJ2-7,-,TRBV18,TGTGCCAGCTCACCCGGGACACTAACCTACGAGCAGTACTTC,CASSPGTLTYEQYF
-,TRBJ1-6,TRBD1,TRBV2,TGTGCCAGCACTCAAATCCAGGGGGAAGAGTCACCCCTCCACTTT,CASTQIQGEESPLHF
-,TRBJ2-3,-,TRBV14,TGTGCCAGCAGCCAAGATCCCGAAGGCGCAGATACGCAGTATTTT,CASSQDPEGADTQYF
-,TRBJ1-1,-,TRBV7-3,TGTGCCAGCAGCTCGCAGGGGAACACTGAAGCTTTCTTT,CASSSQGNTEAFF
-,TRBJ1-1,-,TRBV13,TGTGCCAGCAGCTTAGGCTCGGGGTGGAGCACTGAAGCTTTCTTT,CASSLGSGWSTEAFF
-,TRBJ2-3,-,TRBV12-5,TGTGCTAGTGGTTTGGGCCCAGGGTATACGCAGTATTTT,CASGLGPGYTQYF
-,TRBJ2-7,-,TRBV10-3,TGTGCCATCAGCCAACAGGAAACGTCTGGCGAGCAGTACTTC,CAISQQETSGEQYF
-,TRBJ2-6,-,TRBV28,TGTGCCAGCAGACTCCAGGGCTCTGGGGCCAACGTCCTGACTTTC,CASRLQGSGANVLTF
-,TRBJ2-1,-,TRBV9,TGTGCCAGCAGCGTAGCTCCGGACCCACACCGGTTCTTC,CASSVAPDPHRFF
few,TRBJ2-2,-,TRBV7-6,TGTGCCAGCAGCTCCTTGGGGGGAGTTCCCGGGGAGCTGTTTTTT,CASSSLGGVPGELFF
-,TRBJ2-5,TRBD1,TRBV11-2,TGTGCCAGCAGCCAAGGACAGGGGGAGGAGACCCAGTACTTC,CASSQGQGEETQYF
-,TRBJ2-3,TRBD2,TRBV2,TGTGCCAGCAGTGGCGGACTAGGGGCAAACACAGATACGCAGTATTTT,CASSGGLGANTDTQYF
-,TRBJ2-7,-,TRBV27,TGTGCCAGCAGTTTAAAGGTTTCCTACGAGCAGTACTTC,CASSLKVSYEQYF
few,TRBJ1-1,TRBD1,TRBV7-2,TGTGCCAGCAGCATACAGGGGGACACTGAAGCTTTCTTT,CASSIQGDTEAFF
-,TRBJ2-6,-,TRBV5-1,TGCGCCAGCAGCTTGGAACCGGGGCGTGGGGCCAACGTCCTGACTTTC,CASSLEPGRGANVLTF
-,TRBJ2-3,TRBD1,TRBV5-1,TGCGCCAGCAGCTTGCTAACCTTGGACAGGGCCCCAGATACGCAGTATTTT,CASSLLTLDRAPDTQYF
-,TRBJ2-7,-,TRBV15,TGTGCCACCAGCAGAGATCAGGGCCACGAGCAGTACTTC,CATSRDQGHEQYF
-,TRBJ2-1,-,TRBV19,TGTGCCAGTAGTTTCCTCAAAAGCTCCTACAATGAGCAGTTCTTC,CASSFLKSSYNEQFF
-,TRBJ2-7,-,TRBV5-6,TGTGCCAGCAGCTGGCGGGGCTCCTCCTACGAGCAGTACTTC,CASSWRGSSYEQYF
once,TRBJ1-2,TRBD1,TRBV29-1,TGCAGCGCCCGGACAGGGGGCTATGGCTACACCTTC,CSARTGGYGYTF
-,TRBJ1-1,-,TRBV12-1,TGTGCCAGCAGCACAACTAGGACTGCAAGTTGGACTGAAGCTTTCTTT,CASSTTRTASWTEAFF
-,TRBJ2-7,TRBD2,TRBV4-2,TGTGCCAGCAGCCAAGATTTGCAGTGGGCTAGCGGGAGTTGGTCCTACGAGCAGTACTTC,CASSQDLQWASGSWSYEQYF
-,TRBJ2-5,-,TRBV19,TGTGCCAGCACCCGTAACAGGGGGGGTGTCGAGACCCAGTACTTC,CASTRNRGGVETQYF
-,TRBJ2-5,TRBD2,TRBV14,TGTGCCAGCAGCCAGGGGACTAGCCACTTAGAGACCCAGTACTTC,CASSQGTSHLETQYF
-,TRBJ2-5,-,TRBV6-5,TGTGCCAGCAGTTACTCGCAGACCCAGTACTTC,CASSYSQTQYF
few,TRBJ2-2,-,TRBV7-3,TGTGCCAGCAGCTTAACGACGGTAAACACCGGGGAGCTGTTTTTT,CASSLTTVNTGELFF
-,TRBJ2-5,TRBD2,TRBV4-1,TGCGCCAGCAGCCAATGGGCTAGCGGGGGGTTGGAGACCCAGTACTTC,CASSQWASGGLETQYF
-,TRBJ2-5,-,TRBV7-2,TGTGCCAGCAGCTTAGTACGGTATGAGACCCAGTACTTC,CASSLVRYETQYF